Presented here are 9 T cell receptor beta chains from one specimen sequenced in a study of regulatory T cells. Study results and caveats: Hydrophobic residues at CDR3 positions 6 and 7 were enriched in conventional CD4+ T cells of CD3G-deficient patients.

These receptors lack a known antigen. The primer mix had 52 TRBV and 13 TRBJ primers. Clones were sequenced by immunoSEQ multiplex PCR, and TCRdb holds only the in-frame ones, with some missing. The data contain tens of thousands of clones, nearly 95% of them singletons. Sequencing was performed on conventional CD4+ T cells sorted from blood. All receptors come from a child under 10 years old with CD3G deficiency.

This clone has a handful of counts. The rearrangement uses TRBV28 and TRBJ1-5, with a tentative D call TRBD1 (5 bases). The CDR3 sequence is 15 residues long. The V end lost 4 bases, the J end lost 6 bases, and 16 bases lay between the germline ends. From germline, CDR1 is MDHEN and CDR2 SYDVKM. This chain's CDR3 is CASSSIGGSVQPQHF. The CDR3 coding sequence is TGTGCCAGCAGTTCAATTGGGGGTTCGGTTCAGCCCCAGCATTTT.

The sample holds a few counts of this clone. CDR3 in DNA: TGTGCCAGCAGTTTAGCTAGCGGTCAGACCTACGAGCAGTACTTC. Protein product: CASSLASGQTYEQYF. V usage is TRBV28 and J usage is TRBJ2-7, with TRBD2 matching 7 bases. The CDR3 length is 15 residues. The germline V gene encodes CDR1 MDHEN and CDR2 SYDVKM. V dropped 2 bases and J dropped 2; count of bases not matched to a gene: 6. Variable domain in full (rest from reference TRBV28 and TRBJ2-7): DVKVTQSSRYLVKRTGEKVFLECVQDMDHENMFWYRQDPGLGLRLIYFSYDVKMKEKGDIPEGYSVSREKKERFSLILESASTNQTSMYLCASSLASGQTYEQYFGPGTRLTVT.

This clone appeared a single time. The genes are TRBV28 and TRBJ2-1; unclear D gene. The V end lost 6 bases, the J end lost 0 bases, and 15 bases lay between the germline ends. The V gene's germline CDR1 is MDHEN and CDR2 SYDVKM. The CDR3 has 16 amino acids. The CDR3 sequence is CASRLSPRSSYNEQFF. The CDR3, as DNA: TGTGCCAGCAGACTCTCCCCCAGGAGCTCCTACAATGAGCAGTTCTTC.

The CDR3 spells CASSPGHNTGELFF. DNA for the CDR3: TGCGCCAGCAGCCCGGGTCATAACACCGGGGAGCTGTTTTTT. The chain couples TRBV5-1 to TRBJ2-2; D unresolved. V lost 4 bases to trimming and J lost 2 bases, with 9 bases between them. The CDR3 is 14 residues long. The germline CDR1 and CDR2 sequences are SGHRS and YFSETQ.

V usage is TRBV12-2 and J usage is TRBJ2-4; no DNA check was done on the table's D call, TRBD1. TRBV12-2 is a known pseudogene. This CDR3 spans 20 amino acids. This CDR3 is CASRLTTGTGVNLAKNIQYF. In DNA, the CDR3 is TGTGCAAGTCGCTTAACTACGGGGACAGGGGTGAATCTAGCCAAAAACATTCAGTACTTC.

This sequence joins TRBV19 and TRBJ1-1, with D possibly being TRBD1 (5 bases). The CDR3 is made up of 13 amino acids. Trimming shortened V by 5 bases and J by 1 base, and 8 bases separated the two germline ends. The germline V gene encodes CDR1 LNHDA and CDR2 SQIVND (reference sequence). For the CDR3, the DNA is TGTGCCAGTAGTCTGGGGCCGAACACTGAAGCTTTCTTT. It yields the protein CASSLGPNTEAFF.

J is TRBJ2-7 and V is TRBV7-8; D possibly corresponds to TRBD1 (5 bases). The CDR3 is 15 amino acids. The germline V and J ends were trimmed by 5 bases and 0 bases, with 14 bases remaining between them. CDR1 and CDR2 from the germline V gene are SGHVS and FQNEAQ. CDR3 loop: CASSLFPRGSYEQYF. The DNA for the CDR3 is TGTGCCAGCAGCCTATTCCCAAGGGGCTCCTACGAGCAGTACTTC.

This clone has only a few counts. The chain combines TRBV29-1 with TRBJ1-5; D gene unclear. Germline V gives CDR1 SQVTM, CDR2 ANQGSEA. The CDR3 runs to 12 residues. Trimming took 7 bases from V and 1 from J, leaving 8 bases between them. The CDR3 reads CSALWSNQPQHF. Written as DNA, the CDR3 is TGCAGCGCCCTTTGGAGCAATCAGCCCCAGCATTTT. The full variable domain, in which reference TRBV29-1 and TRBJ1-5 provide the parts outside the CDR3, is SAVISQKPSRDICQRGTSLTIQCQVDSQVTMMFWYRQQPGQSLTLIATANQGSEATYESGFVIDKFPISRPNLTFSTLTVSNMSPEDSSIYLCSALWSNQPQHFGDGTRLSIL.

This sequence joins TRBV6-1 and TRBJ2-7; tentative D call: TRBD1 (6 bases). Germline values: CDR1 MNHNS, CDR2 SASEGT. V was cut by 7 bases and J by 4 bases, with 14 bases left in between. The CDR3 totals 13 residues. The DNA of the CDR3 is TGTGCCAGCACCCCCGGACAGTCATACGAGCAGTACTTC. It yields the protein CASTPGQSYEQYF.